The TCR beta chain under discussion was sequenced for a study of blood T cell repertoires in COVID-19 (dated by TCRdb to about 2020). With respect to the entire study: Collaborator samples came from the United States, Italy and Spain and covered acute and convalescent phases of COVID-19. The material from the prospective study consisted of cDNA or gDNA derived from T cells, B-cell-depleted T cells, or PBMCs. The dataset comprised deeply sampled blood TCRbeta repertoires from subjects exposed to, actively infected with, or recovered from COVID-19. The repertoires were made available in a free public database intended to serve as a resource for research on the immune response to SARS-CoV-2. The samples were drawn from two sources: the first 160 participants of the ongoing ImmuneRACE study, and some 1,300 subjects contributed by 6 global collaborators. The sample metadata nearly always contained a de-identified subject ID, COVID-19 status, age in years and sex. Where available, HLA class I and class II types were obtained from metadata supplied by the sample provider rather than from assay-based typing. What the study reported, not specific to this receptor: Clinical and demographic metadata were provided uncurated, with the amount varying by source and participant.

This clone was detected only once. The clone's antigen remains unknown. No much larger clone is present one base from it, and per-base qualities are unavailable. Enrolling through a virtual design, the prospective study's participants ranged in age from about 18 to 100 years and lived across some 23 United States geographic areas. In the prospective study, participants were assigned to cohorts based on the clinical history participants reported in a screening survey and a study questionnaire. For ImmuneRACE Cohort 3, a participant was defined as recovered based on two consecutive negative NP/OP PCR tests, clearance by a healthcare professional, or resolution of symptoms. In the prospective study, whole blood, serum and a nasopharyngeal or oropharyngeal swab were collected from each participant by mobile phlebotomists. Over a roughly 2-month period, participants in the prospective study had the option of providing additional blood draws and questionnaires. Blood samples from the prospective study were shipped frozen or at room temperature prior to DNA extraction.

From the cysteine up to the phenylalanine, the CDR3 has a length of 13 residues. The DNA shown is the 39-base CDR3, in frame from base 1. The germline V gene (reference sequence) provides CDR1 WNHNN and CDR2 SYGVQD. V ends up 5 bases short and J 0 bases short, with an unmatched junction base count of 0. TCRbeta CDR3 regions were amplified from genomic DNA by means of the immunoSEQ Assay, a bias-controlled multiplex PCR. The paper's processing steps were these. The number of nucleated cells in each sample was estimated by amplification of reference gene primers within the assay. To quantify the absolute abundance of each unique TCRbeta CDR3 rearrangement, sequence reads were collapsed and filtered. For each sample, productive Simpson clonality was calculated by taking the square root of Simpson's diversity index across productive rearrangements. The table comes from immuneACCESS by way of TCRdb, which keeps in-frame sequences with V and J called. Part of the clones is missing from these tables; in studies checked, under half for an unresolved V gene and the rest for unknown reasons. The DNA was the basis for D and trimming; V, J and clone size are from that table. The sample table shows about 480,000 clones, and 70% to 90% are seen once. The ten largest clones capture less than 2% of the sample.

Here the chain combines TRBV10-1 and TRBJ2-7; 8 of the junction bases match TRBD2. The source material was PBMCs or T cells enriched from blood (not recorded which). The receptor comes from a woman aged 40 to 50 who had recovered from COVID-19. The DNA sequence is TGCGCCAGCAGTAGCGGGAGCTCCTACGAGCAGTACTTC. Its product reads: CASSSGSSYEQYF.